A selection of T cell receptor beta chains follows, all from one sample in a study of shared clonotypes between healthy human individuals. Only in-frame clones appear in the TCRdb table, and some are missing; sequencing was by immunoSEQ multiplex PCR. The repertoire consists of roughly 590,000 clones, with roughly 96% occurring once and the leading ten covering around 0.097%. Sequencing used naive CD8+ T cells sorted from blood. The origin of the receptors is a woman aged 25 to 39 in good health. The CDR3 runs from the conserved cysteine through the conserved F or W. The D gene is left open where the match is weak. Expanded clones are given a class, and other clones once, few, many or no size at all.

abundance	d_gene	j_gene	v_gene	CDR3nt	CDR3aa
.	.	TRBJ1-2	TRBV4-2	TGTGCCAGCAGCCAAGATCGGAGGGACCTGGATGGCTACACCTTC	CASSQDRRDLDGYTF
.	.	TRBJ2-7	TRBV11-2	TGTGCCAGCAGCTTCGGATACGGGGTCCACGAGCAGTACTTC	CASSFGYGVHEQYF
.	TRBD2	TRBJ2-2	TRBV7-6	TGTGCCAGCAGCTGGACTAGCGGGAGGGCTAACACCGGGGAGCTGTTTTTT	CASSWTSGRANTGELFF
.	.	TRBJ2-7	TRBV28	TGTGCCAGCAGTTTACCAGGGGAGGGCGCCTACGAGCAGTACTTC	CASSLPGEGAYEQYF
.	.	TRBJ1-3	TRBV28	TGTGCCAGCAGCGCGATGGGGTTTATTAGAAACACCATATATTTT	CASSAMGFIRNTIYF
.	.	TRBJ1-1	TRBV19	TGTGCCAGTAGTATTGGTCCAGGGTGGACGAACACTGAAGCTTTCTTT	CASSIGPGWTNTEAFF
.	.	TRBJ2-7	TRBV7-9	TGTGCCAGCAGCCCGTCCGAGGGCTACGAGCAGTACTTC	CASSPSEGYEQYF
.	TRBD2	TRBJ2-7	TRBV7-8	TGTGCCAGCTCGGCGGGGGGCTCCTACGAGCAGTACTTC	CASSAGGSYEQYF
.	TRBD1	TRBJ2-7	TRBV28	TGTGCCACCCGGACAGGGGGAAGCTACGAGCAGTACTTC	CATRTGGSYEQYF
once	.	TRBJ2-7	TRBV18	TGTGCCAGCTCACAACGGAACTCCCCCGAGCAGTACTTC	CASSQRNSPEQYF
.	.	TRBJ2-1	TRBV6-1	TGTGCCAGCAGTTCCGCCCTGGGCTGGCAGTTCTTC	CASSSALGWQFF
few	.	TRBJ1-1	TRBV7-9	TGTGCCAGCAGCCTCCTAGGATCAGGGACCACTGAAGCTTTCTTT	CASSLLGSGTTEAFF
.	.	TRBJ1-4	TRBV2	TGTGCCAGCAGAGACGACAGCCTAAAGAAAGGGCTGTTTTTT	CASRDDSLKKGLFF
.	.	TRBJ2-2	TRBV5-3	TGTGCCAGCAGCTTGGTAGGGGCAAGGACCGGGGAGCTGTTTTTT	CASSLVGARTGELFF
.	.	TRBJ2-3	TRBV5-6	TGTGCCAGCAGCTTGGCCGGGGAAAACACAGATACGCAGTATTTT	CASSLAGENTDTQYF
.	TRBD2	TRBJ2-3	TRBV5-8	TGTGCCAGCAGCTACCCGACTAGCGGGAGCACAGATACGCAGTATTTT	CASSYPTSGSTDTQYF
.	TRBD2	TRBJ2-1	TRBV4-1	TGCGCCAGCTCCCAGCGGGAGGGCTACAATGAGCAGTTCTTC	CASSQREGYNEQFF